This T cell receptor beta chain was profiled in a study of T cells expressing NK-cell markers. General observations from the study: In a handful of donors, dominant clonotypes made up about 28.3-65% of CD3+CD56-NKG2C+ cells. Of the CD8+ T cell pool in roughly 6 donors, roughly 1.0-8% was accounted for by dominant NKG2C+ clonotypes.

Details on this clonotype: Its specificity is not known.

From the 5' RACE reads, TCRdb lists one entry per CDR3 protein and no DNA. Its listing shows roughly 390,000 distinct CDR3 sequences. The sample consisted of blood T cells: a sorted CD56 or NKG2C T cell subset, CD4+ or CD8+ T cells, or bulk PBMC T cells (not recorded which). The receptor's source is a woman aged 45-60 years in good health.

The CDR3 loop is CASSLVVHNEQFF. The V call is TRBV7-2, the J call TRBJ2-1. CDR1 is SGHTA, CDR2 FQGNSA, per germline. The CDR3 is 13 amino acids.